A selection of T cell receptor beta chains follows, all from one sample in a study of blood T cell repertoires in COVID-19. Sequencing used immunoSEQ multiplex PCR; TCRdb keeps in-frame clones, though not all of them. The sample includes about 280,000 clones, around 90% of them seen just once. Sample: peripheral blood. These receptors were collected from a man younger than 35 with active or convalescent COVID-19. Both conserved end residues are part of each CDR3. A D gene is named only where the DNA matches it firmly. Not every row has a clone size; where given, it reads once, few, many or a size class.

d_gene,j_gene,abundance,v_gene,CDR3nt,CDR3aa
TRBD1,TRBJ2-5,.,TRBV15,TGTGCCACCAGCCGGGACAGGGGGTGGGAGACCCAGTACTTC,CATSRDRGWETQYF
.,TRBJ1-6,.,TRBV6-5,TGTGCCAGCAGCCTGGCGACGGGAGTTAATTCACCCCTCCACTTT,CASSLATGVNSPLHF
.,TRBJ2-7,.,TRBV11-1,TGTGCCAGCAGCTTAAAGGCTGCAGGGTCCTACGAGCAGTACTTC,CASSLKAAGSYEQYF
.,TRBJ1-1,.,TRBV20-1,TGCAGTGCTAGTTTCGGACAGCTAGCTTTCTTT,CSASFGQLAFF
.,TRBJ2-3,.,TRBV5-1,TGCGCCACTTCAACCGGGACTCGCACAGATACGCAGTATTTT,CATSTGTRTDTQYF
TRBD1,TRBJ1-6,.,TRBV3-1/TRBV3-2,TGTGCCAGCAGGCCCGGGACAGCAAATTCACCCCTCCACTTT,CASRPGTANSPLHF
TRBD1,TRBJ1-1,.,TRBV6-6,TGTGCCATACAGGGGGCTAGAACTGAAGCTTTCTTT,CAIQGARTEAFF
.,TRBJ1-6,few,TRBV20-1,TGCAGTGCTGCGCCTTCACCCCTCCACTTT,CSAAPSPLHF
.,TRBJ1-4,.,TRBV2,TGTGCCAGCATAGGAGAAGGCATTGAAAAACTGTTTTTT,CASIGEGIEKLFF
.,TRBJ2-2,once,TRBV14,TGTGCCAGCAGCCAAGGGCTTGGCACCGGGGAGCTGTTTTTT,CASSQGLGTGELFF
TRBD1,TRBJ2-7,.,TRBV18,TGTGCCAGCTCACCCGGGACAGGGGGACAATACGAGCAGTACTTC,CASSPGTGGQYEQYF
.,TRBJ1-6,once,TRBV11-2,TGTGCCAGCAGCGAGACGGGACAACATAATTCACCCCTCCACTTT,CASSETGQHNSPLHF
.,TRBJ2-6,.,TRBV11-3,TGTGCCAGCAGCTCCGGCCCAGGGGAAAGCTCTGGGGCCAACGTCCTGACTTTC,CASSSGPGESSGANVLTF
TRBD2,TRBJ2-1,.,TRBV7-2,TGTGCCAGCAGCCTGACGTCGCGGGGGGTCTACAATGAGCAGTTCTTC,CASSLTSRGVYNEQFF
.,TRBJ1-1,.,TRBV7-9,TGTGCCAGCAACCAACCGACAGGCGAAGCTTTCTTT,CASNQPTGEAFF
TRBD1,TRBJ2-3,once,TRBV9,TGTGCCAGCAGCGGACGGACAGGCGTTGGCACAGATACGCAGTATTTT,CASSGRTGVGTDTQYF
.,TRBJ2-3,.,TRBV6-2/TRBV6-3,TGTGCCAGCAGTTACGGGCATGAAGTTGGGTACGAAACGCAGTATTTT,CASSYGHEVGYETQYF
.,TRBJ1-2,.,TRBV5-1,TGCGCCAGCAGACCGGCGGGGGCCGGATCTAACTATGGCTACACCTTC,CASRPAGAGSNYGYTF
.,TRBJ2-5,.,TRBV7-9,TGTGCCAGCAGCTTACGGGGAGTTGACGAGACCCAGTACTTC,CASSLRGVDETQYF
.,TRBJ1-1,.,TRBV9,TGTGCCAGCAACCGAGAAAACACTGAAGCTTTCTTT,CASNRENTEAFF
TRBD2,TRBJ2-7,.,TRBV6-1,TGTGCCAGCAGTGAAGCGGAACTAGCGGGGGGCCGATTGGGATGCGAGCAGTACTTC,CASSEAELAGGRLGCEQYF
TRBD1,TRBJ2-1,.,TRBV6-6,TGTGCCAGCAGTTCCCAGCAGACAGGGGGGGTCAATGAGCAGTTCTTC,CASSSQQTGGVNEQFF
TRBD2,TRBJ2-3,.,TRBV5-1,TGCGCCAGCAGTTCCGGCGGGGGGGCGGTAGATACGCAGTATTTT,CASSSGGGAVDTQYF
.,TRBJ2-7,.,TRBV6-2/TRBV6-3,TGTGCCAGCAGTCGGGGGTTTACCTCCTACGAGCAGTACTTC,CASSRGFTSYEQYF
TRBD1,TRBJ1-2,.,TRBV2,TGTGCCAGCAGTAAGACAGGGGGCGGTGGCTACACCTTC,CASSKTGGGGYTF
TRBD1,TRBJ1-2,once,TRBV4-3,TGCGCCAGCAGCCAAGATCAAGGGGGCAACTATGGCTACACCTTC,CASSQDQGGNYGYTF
.,TRBJ1-3,.,TRBV12-5,TGTGCTAGTGGTTTGGTAGTCGGGGTCCCTGGAAACACCATATATTTT,CASGLVVGVPGNTIYF
TRBD1,TRBJ1-5,.,TRBV5-3,TGTGCCAGAAGCGACTTTTCCAGGGGGCAGGGTCAGCCCCAGCATTTT,CARSDFSRGQGQPQHF
TRBD1,TRBJ1-1,.,TRBV29-1,TGCAGCCCCGGGACAGGACCGAACACTGAAGCTTTCTTT,CSPGTGPNTEAFF
.,TRBJ2-5,few,TRBV12-3/TRBV12-4,TGTGCCAGCAGGGACGGGAAGGAGACCCAGTACTTC,CASRDGKETQYF
.,TRBJ2-4,.,TRBV15,TGTGCCACCAGCAGCCCAAGAGCGGCCAAAAACATTCAGTACTTC,CATSSPRAAKNIQYF
.,TRBJ2-5,.,TRBV14,TGTGCCAGCAGTCGAGAAGTGGGGAGAGGAGAGACCCAGTACTTC,CASSREVGRGETQYF
.,TRBJ2-5,.,TRBV21-1,TGTGCCAGCAGCCCGACGGACAGGGACGCGGAGACCCAGTACTTC,CASSPTDRDAETQYF
TRBD1,TRBJ1-4,.,TRBV14,TGTGCCAGCAGCCCGTTGGGACAGATTAATGAAAAACTGTTTTTT,CASSPLGQINEKLFF
.,TRBJ1-5,once,TRBV10-3,TGTGCCATCAGAGCCGGAGGGAATCAGCCCCAGCATTTT,CAIRAGGNQPQHF
TRBD2,TRBJ2-7,once,TRBV2,TGTGCCAGCAGTGGAGGAAGCGGGGGGCCTTACGAGCAGTACTTC,CASSGGSGGPYEQYF
.,TRBJ1-3,.,TRBV18,TGTGCCAGCTCACCGGATCGGGGATTCGGAGGAAACACCATATATTTT,CASSPDRGFGGNTIYF
.,TRBJ2-3,.,TRBV5-1,TGCGCCAGCAGCCTGGCGGGACAGCCCACAGATACGCAGTATTTT,CASSLAGQPTDTQYF
TRBD2,TRBJ2-7,.,TRBV18,TGTGCCAGCTCCTCCCCGGGACTAGCCATCGAGCAGTACTTC,CASSSPGLAIEQYF
TRBD2,TRBJ2-3,.,TRBV5-1,TGCGCCAGCAGCCAGTTTCAAGGACTAGCGGGGAGCACAGATACGCAGTATTTT,CASSQFQGLAGSTDTQYF
.,TRBJ2-5,.,TRBV9,TGTGCCAGCAGCGCAGCCGGGACTGGAGAGACCCAGTACTTC,CASSAAGTGETQYF
TRBD1,TRBJ1-4,.,TRBV3-1/TRBV3-2,TGTGCCAGCAGCCAAGGACAGGGGATAGATGAAAAACTGTTTTTT,CASSQGQGIDEKLFF